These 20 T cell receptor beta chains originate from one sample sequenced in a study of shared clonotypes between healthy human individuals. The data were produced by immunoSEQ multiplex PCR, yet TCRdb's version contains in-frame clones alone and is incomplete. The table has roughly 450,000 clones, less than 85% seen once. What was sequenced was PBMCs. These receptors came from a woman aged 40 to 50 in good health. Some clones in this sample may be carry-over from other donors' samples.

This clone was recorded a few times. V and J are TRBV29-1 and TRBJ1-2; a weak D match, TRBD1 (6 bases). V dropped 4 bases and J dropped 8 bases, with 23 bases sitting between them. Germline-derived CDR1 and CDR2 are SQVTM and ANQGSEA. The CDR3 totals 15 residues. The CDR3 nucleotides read TGCAGCGTTGTGGGGGACGGGGGCCCTGTCGGGGGCTACACCTTC. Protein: CSVVGDGGPVGGYTF.

The CDR3 reads CASSSGQSRSGNTIYF. The CDR3 DNA sequence: TGTGCCAGCAGCAGCGGACAGTCGCGTTCCGGAAACACCATATATTTT. V gene TRBV5-4 combines with J gene TRBJ1-3, with a possible D match to TRBD1 (6 bases). The V gene lost 4 bases and the J gene lost 4 bases, with 18 bases spanning the gap. The germline V gene has CDR1 SGHNT and CDR2 YYREEE (reference sequence). The CDR3 has 16 residues.

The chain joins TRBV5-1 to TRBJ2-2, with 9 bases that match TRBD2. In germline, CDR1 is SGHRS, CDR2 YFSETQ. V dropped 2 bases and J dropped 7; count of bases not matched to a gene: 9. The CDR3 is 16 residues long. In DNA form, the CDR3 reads TGCGCCAGCAGCTTCAGTCTAGCGGGAAAGATCGGGGAGCTGTTTTTT. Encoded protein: CASSFSLAGKIGELFF.

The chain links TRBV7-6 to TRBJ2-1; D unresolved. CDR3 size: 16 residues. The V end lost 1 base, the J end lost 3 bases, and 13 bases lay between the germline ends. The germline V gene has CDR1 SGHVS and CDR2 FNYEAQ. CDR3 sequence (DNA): TGTGCCAGCAGCTTAGAAGTAACGACCGACTACAATGAGCAGTTCTTC. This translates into CASSLEVTTDYNEQFF.

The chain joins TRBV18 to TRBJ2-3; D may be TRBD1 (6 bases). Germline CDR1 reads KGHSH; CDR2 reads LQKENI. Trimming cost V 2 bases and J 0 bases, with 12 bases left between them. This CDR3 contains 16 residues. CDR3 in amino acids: CASSPSGDISTDTQYF. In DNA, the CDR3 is TGTGCCAGCTCACCATCAGGGGACATAAGCACAGATACGCAGTATTTT.

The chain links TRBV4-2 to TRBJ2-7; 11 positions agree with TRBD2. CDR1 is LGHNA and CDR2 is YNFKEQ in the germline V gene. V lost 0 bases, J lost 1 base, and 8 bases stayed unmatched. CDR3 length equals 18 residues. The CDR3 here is CASSQDILLAGGSYEQYF. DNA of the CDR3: TGTGCCAGCAGCCAAGATATCTTGCTAGCGGGAGGATCCTACGAGCAGTACTTC.

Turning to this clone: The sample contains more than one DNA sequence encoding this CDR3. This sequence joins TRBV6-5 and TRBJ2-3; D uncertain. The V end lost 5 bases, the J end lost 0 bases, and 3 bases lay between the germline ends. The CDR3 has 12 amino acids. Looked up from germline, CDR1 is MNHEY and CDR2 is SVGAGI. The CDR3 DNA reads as TGTGCCAGCAGTCCCAGCACAGATACGCAGTATTTT. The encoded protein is CASSPSTDTQYF.

CDR3 amino acids: CASSLASSGAYNEQFF. The CDR3 coding sequence is TGCGCCAGCAGCTTGGCTAGTAGCGGGGCATACAATGAGCAGTTCTTC. The chain uses TRBV5-1 and TRBJ2-1, with 8 bases identical to TRBD2. The germline gives CDR1 SGHRS, CDR2 YFSETQ. The trim removed 0 bases at V and 4 bases at J, leaving 6 bases unmatched. The CDR3 has 16 residues.

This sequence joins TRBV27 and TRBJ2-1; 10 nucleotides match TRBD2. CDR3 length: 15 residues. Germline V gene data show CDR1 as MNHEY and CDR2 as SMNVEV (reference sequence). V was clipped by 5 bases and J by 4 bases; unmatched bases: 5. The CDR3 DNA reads TGTGCCAGCAGTGCCGGGACTAGCGTTTACAATGAGCAGTTCTTC. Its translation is CASSAGTSVYNEQFF.

CDR3 sequence (DNA): TGTGCCAGCAGCTTAGCGGTGGGCTCCTACAATGAGCAGTTCTTC. Translating it yields CASSLAVGSYNEQFF. The chain links TRBV11-3 to TRBJ2-1; D unclear. Germline assignment: CDR1 SGHNT and CDR2 YENEEA. The CDR3 is made up of 15 amino acids. V was pared by 1 base and J by 0 bases, with 7 bases between.

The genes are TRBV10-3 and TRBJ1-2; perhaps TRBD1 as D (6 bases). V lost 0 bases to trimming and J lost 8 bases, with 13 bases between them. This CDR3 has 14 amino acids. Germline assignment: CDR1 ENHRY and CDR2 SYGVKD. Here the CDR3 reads CAISESRDNQGYTF. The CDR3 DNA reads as TGTGCCATCAGTGAGTCGAGGGACAATCAAGGCTACACCTTC.

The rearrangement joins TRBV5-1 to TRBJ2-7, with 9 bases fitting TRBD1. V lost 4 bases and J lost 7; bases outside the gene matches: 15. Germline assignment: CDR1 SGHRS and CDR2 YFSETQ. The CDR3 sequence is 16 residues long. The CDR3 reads CASSPQGLGQGEEQYF. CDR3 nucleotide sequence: TGCGCCAGCAGCCCCCAGGGTTTGGGACAGGGTGAAGAGCAGTACTTC.

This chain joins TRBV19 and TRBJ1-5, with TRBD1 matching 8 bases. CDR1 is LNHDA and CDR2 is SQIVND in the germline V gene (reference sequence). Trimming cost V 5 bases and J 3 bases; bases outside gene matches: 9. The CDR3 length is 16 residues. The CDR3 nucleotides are TGTGCCAGTAGTTCCGGGACAGGCGGGTTCAATCAGCCCCAGCATTTT. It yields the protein CASSSGTGGFNQPQHF.

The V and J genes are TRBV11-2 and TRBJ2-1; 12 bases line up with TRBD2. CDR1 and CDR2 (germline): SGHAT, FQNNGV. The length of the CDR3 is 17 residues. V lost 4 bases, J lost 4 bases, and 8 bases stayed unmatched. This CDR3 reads CASSSGRLAGVYNEQFF. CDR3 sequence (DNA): TGTGCCAGCAGCTCCGGGCGACTAGCGGGAGTGTACAATGAGCAGTTCTTC.

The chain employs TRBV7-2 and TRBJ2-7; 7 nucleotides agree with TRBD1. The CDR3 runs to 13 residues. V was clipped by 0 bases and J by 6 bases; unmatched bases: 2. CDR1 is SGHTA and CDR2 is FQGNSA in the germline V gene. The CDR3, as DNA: TGTGCCAGCAGCTTAGCGGGGACAGCCGAGCAGTACTTC. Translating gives CASSLAGTAEQYF.

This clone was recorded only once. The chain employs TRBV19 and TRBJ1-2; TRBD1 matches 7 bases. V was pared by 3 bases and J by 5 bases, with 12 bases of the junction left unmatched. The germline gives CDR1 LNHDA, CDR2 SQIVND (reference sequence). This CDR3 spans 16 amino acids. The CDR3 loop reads CASSISSGQVGYGYTF. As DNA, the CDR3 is TGTGCCAGTAGTATCTCCTCCGGACAGGTGGGATATGGCTACACCTTC.

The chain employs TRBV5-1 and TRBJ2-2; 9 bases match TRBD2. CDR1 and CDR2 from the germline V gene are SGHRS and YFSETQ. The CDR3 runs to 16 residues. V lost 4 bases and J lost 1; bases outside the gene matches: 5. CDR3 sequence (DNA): TGCGCCAGCAGCGAACAAGCGGGAGGGAACACCGGGGAGCTGTTTTTT. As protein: CASSEQAGGNTGELFF.

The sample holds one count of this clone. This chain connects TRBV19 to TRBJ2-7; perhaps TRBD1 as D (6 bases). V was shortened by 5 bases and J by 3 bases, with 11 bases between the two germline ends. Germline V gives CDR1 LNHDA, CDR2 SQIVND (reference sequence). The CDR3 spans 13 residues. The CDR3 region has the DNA TGTGCCAGTAGTCCACAGGGTTTCTACGAGCAGTACTTC. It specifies CASSPQGFYEQYF.

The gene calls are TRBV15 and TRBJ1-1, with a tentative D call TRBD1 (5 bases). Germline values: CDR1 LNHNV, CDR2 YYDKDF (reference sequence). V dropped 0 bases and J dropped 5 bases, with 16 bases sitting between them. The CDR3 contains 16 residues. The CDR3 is CATSRDPGVVGTEAFF. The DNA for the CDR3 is TGTGCCACCAGCAGAGATCCGGGGGTAGTGGGAACTGAAGCTTTCTTT.

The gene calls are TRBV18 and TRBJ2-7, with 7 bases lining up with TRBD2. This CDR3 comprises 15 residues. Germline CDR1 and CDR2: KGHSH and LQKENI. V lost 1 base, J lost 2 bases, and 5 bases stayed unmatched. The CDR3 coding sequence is TGTGCCAGCTCACCACGGGAGGGCCCAACCTACGAGCAGTACTTC. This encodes CASSPREGPTYEQYF.